What follows is one TCR beta chain and its context. The antigen is unknown. A multiplex PCR was run with 60 Vbeta primers and 13 Jbeta primers. Generated by immunoSEQ multiplex PCR, the TCRdb table keeps only in-frame clones and is missing some. The table for this sample gives 65,000 to 95,000 clones. This record comes from a study of cytomegalovirus exposure and HLA in healthy donors. Points from the study as a whole: A later analysis appeared to link common viral pathogens to several of the most significant clusters. Later on, a genetic analysis was performed. It linked a missense variant in DCLRE1C with V- and J-gene trimming of TCR beta. When analyzed later, the rates of TCR association showed variation by HLA locus, with DRB1 the most and HLA-C the fewest.

The CDR3 covers 13 residues. Trimming cost V 5 bases and J 0 bases, with 7 bases left between them. Germline V gene data show CDR1 as SGHTA and CDR2 as FQGNSA. Sequenced material: PBMCs. This TCR derives from a young man in good health and CMV-seronegative. The rearrangement joins TRBV7-2 to TRBJ1-2; D is unresolved. CDR3 residues: CASSPSSNYGYTF. The CDR3 nucleotides read TGTGCCAGCAGCCCGAGCTCTAACTATGGCTACACCTTC.